This TCR beta chain was recorded in a study of T cell repertoires in cytomegalovirus infection (dated 2019 in TCRdb). About the investigation overall: Recently identified HLA-C-restricted CMV epitopes, whose presentation resists viral immunomodulation, were targeted by peptide stimulations together with well-studied HLA-B-restricted epitopes. Donor HLA type was relevant to the analysis, because carriage of CMV infection together with the matching HLA type was indicated by public TCR beta signatures.

The sample's treatment or condition, from its label and the paper: in vitro stimulation with specific CMV peptide epitopes to enrich CMV-specific T cells. Broader findings and caveats from the paper: The ex vivo response was dominated by HLA-C-restricted CMV-specific TCR beta clonotypes, and the single most frequent clonotype in two of eight donors was supplied by these HLA-C-restricted clonotypes. Cumulative frequency of public TCR beta family members discriminated carriers of CMV infection plus the relevant HLA type in this cohort and an independent approximately 370-donor cohort.

The sequencer listed for this sample is Illumina HiSeq 1500. TCRdb's own reprocessing of the public reads used fastp at Q25 and MiXCR and kept productive beta chains. Each record represents a unique CDR3 protein, reported with the most common genes and DNA among its rows. The sample profile shows some 700,000 distinct CDR3 sequences; around 32% of them were found once. Roughly 18% of the sample is held by the ten biggest clonotypes. V sheds 7 bases and J sheds 0 bases, leaving 12 bases between their ends. From cysteine to phenylalanine, the CDR3 is 13 amino acids long. Only the CDR3 DNA stays, 39 bases, in frame from base 1. The CDR1 and CDR2 encoded by the germline V gene (reference sequence) are DFQATT and SNEGSKA. A note on this clonotype: What antigen it recognizes has not been identified. The input lacks base qualities; no much larger clone sits a single base away.

The receptor chain draws on TRBV20-1 and TRBJ1-2; matching of 6 bases hints at TRBD1 as the D gene. The sample here was cultured PBMCs, taken from culture after CMV antigen stimulation. This TCR derives from a human donor in good health (CMV status not recorded). Some clones in this sample may be carry-over from other donors' samples. Read as DNA, the sequence is TGCAGTGTGGTGGGGGCCCCTAACTATGGCTACACCTTC. Translated, this is CSVVGAPNYGYTF.